This T cell receptor (beta chain) was sequenced for a study of OX40 agonist ivuxolimab in advanced cancers. Across the study: Earlier anti-PD-1, anti-PD-L1 or anti-CTLA-4 therapy was permitted; about 38% had received some.

This clone was observed a handful of times. Its antigen remains unidentified. Assay used: immunoSEQ multiplex PCR; TCRdb lists only in-frame clones, some missing. The data contain about 70,000 clones, 85% of them seen just once; the ten biggest clones take up 5.5% to 7%. Germline V gene data show CDR1 as SGDLS and CDR2 as YYNGEE. With 0 bases clipped from V and 1 base from J, the junction kept 2 bases outside the gene matches. The CDR3 is 16 amino acids. Study outcomes and limitations: CD4+ and CD8+ blood T cells expanded clonally by week 6 at 0.1 to 3.0 mg/kg. CD4+ T cells averaged fewer expanded clones than CD8+ T cells.

A history of autoimmune disease or systemic immunosuppression excluded patients. The clonotype was recovered from an adult with an advanced solid tumor such as melanoma, head and neck, liver or kidney cancer. Sequenced here: CD4+ or CD8+ T cells sorted from blood, sampled in a trial of the OX40 agonist ivuxolimab. The J gene is TRBJ2-1, the V gene TRBV9; TRBD2 matches at 9 bases. CDR3 sequence reads: CASSVASGVSYNEQFF. The DNA of the CDR3 is TGTGCCAGCAGCGTAGCTAGCGGGGTTTCCTACAATGAGCAGTTCTTC.